This T cell receptor (beta chain) appears in the sequencing data of a study of cytomegalovirus exposure and HLA in healthy donors. Amplification used 60 Vbeta primers and 13 Jbeta primers. The data were produced by immunoSEQ multiplex PCR, yet TCRdb's version contains in-frame clones alone and is incomplete. The sample holds about 140,000 clones; around 83% are singletons and the top ten take 4% to 5%. Sequencing was performed on PBMCs. The sequence was collected from a man in his forties in good health and CMV-seropositive.

The CDR3 DNA follows: TGTGCCAGCAGTCTACATGGGACTGTCAATGAGCAGTTCTTC. Translated, it gives CASSLHGTVNEQFF. The chain combines TRBV27 with TRBJ2-1; a weak D match, TRBD2 (6 bases). Germline-derived CDR1 and CDR2 are MNHEY and SMNVEV (reference sequence). Trimming pared 5 bases from V and 6 bases from J, leaving 14 bases between. This CDR3 comprises 14 residues.